Listed below are T cell receptor beta chains from one sample, sequenced in a study of CD8 T cells in ankylosing spondylitis. TCRdb passed the 5' RACE reads through MiXCR, listing each CDR3 protein once. The repertoire has about 36,000 distinct CDR3 sequences, roughly 12% of them found once; the top ten carry roughly 32%. Sequences were obtained from synovial fluid, either unsorted or a sorted T cell fraction (not recorded which). These receptors originate from a male donor with ankylosing spondylitis. Each CDR3 is given with its conserved first and last residue.

v_gene	j_gene	CDR3aa
TRBV20-1	TRBJ2-7	CSAPSGDLLEQYF
TRBV7-9	TRBJ2-1	CASSIDRSSYNEQFF
TRBV6-5	TRBJ2-1	CASSYAGGNSYNEQFF
TRBV20-1	TRBJ2-7	CSASSLRNSYEQYF
TRBV6-5	TRBJ2-3	CASSILAGGGTDTQYF
TRBV7-9	TRBJ1-1	CASSSWTPNTEAFF
TRBV10-3	TRBJ1-2	CAISESARGGYGYTF
TRBV4-3	TRBJ1-1	CASSPRAHMNTEAFF
TRBV20-1	TRBJ2-1	CSAASSGTYNEQFF
TRBV4-3	TRBJ1-2	CASSQDRGRVPWGYTF
TRBV5-1	TRBJ1-4	CASSLGSGVNEKLFF
TRBV12-3/TRBV12-4	TRBJ2-3	CASSIGQGGADTQYF
TRBV12-3/TRBV12-4	TRBJ2-1	CASSFNGGEEQFF
TRBV6-2/TRBV6-3	TRBJ2-1	CASSYRTTGLNEQFF
TRBV28	TRBJ2-5	CASREAGGWQETQYF
TRBV12-3/TRBV12-4	TRBJ2-2	CASSSIRGSNTGELFF
TRBV11-2	TRBJ2-3	CAIMTAADTQYF
TRBV12-3/TRBV12-4	TRBJ2-4	CASSPGGSKNIQYF
TRBV6-4	TRBJ2-2	CASSDSSTGELFF
TRBV5-5	TRBJ2-1	CASSLDGTAVSSYNEQFF
TRBV21-1	TRBJ2-7	CASSKATGYYEQYF
TRBV27	TRBJ2-3	CASSRRITDTQYF
TRBV12-3/TRBV12-4	TRBJ2-1	CASSLGGNEQFF
TRBV7-9	TRBJ2-1	CASSFGQGEADEQFF
TRBV20-1	TRBJ1-1	CSARSWENTEAFF
TRBV24-1	TRBJ2-1	CATSDTPGLAGMTVYNEQFF
TRBV7-9	TRBJ2-7	CASSLPRGHSYEQYF
TRBV28	TRBJ2-7	CASSLYGGTLGDYEQYF
TRBV10-3	TRBJ1-5	CAISGQGNQPQHF
TRBV27	TRBJ2-7	CASRGFGGGSYEQYF
TRBV7-9	TRBJ2-1	CASSSGWNNEQFF
TRBV12-3/TRBV12-4	TRBJ2-7	CASSLGGLRTSGYEQYF
TRBV6-4	TRBJ2-1	CASAPGDSYNEQFF
TRBV7-9	TRBJ2-1	CASSLAAGYGNEQFF
TRBV6-2/TRBV6-3	TRBJ1-1	CASNPGHMNTEAFF
TRBV6-4	TRBJ2-3	CASSDSIVVTKGLGTQYF
TRBV20-1	TRBJ1-5	CCFWGRARGSNNQPQHF
TRBV10-3	TRBJ1-1	CAISESSGNLGQGNTEAFF
TRBV5-1	TRBJ2-7	CASSPGQGQAYEQYF
TRBV20-1	TRBJ2-7	CSALGHSETYEQYF
TRBV7-9	TRBJ1-3	CASSLRASGNTIYF
TRBV27	TRBJ2-7	CASSFRTGWHEQYF
TRBV9	TRBJ2-5	CASSVTGGLETQYF
TRBV28	TRBJ1-4	CASSSAGQGIATNEKLFF
TRBV27	TRBJ1-5	CASSLSGHGNQPQHF
TRBV10-2	TRBJ2-1	CASSLAGPHNEQFF
TRBV3-1	TRBJ2-1	CASSRGPRVSYNEQFF
TRBV5-1	TRBJ1-1	CASSLGAGGEAFF
TRBV9	TRBJ1-4	CASSGREFSEKLFF
TRBV5-1	TRBJ2-1	CASSFVLAGRDEQFF
TRBV11-2	TRBJ1-2	CASSPDRTTLPLANYGYTF
TRBV20-1	TRBJ1-1	CSATGGVSTEAFF
TRBV6-5	TRBJ2-1	CASSYSPTSGRHNEQFF
TRBV6-5	TRBJ1-6	CASSYSGGDSGSPLHF
TRBV7-2	TRBJ2-6	CASSLAGANVLTF